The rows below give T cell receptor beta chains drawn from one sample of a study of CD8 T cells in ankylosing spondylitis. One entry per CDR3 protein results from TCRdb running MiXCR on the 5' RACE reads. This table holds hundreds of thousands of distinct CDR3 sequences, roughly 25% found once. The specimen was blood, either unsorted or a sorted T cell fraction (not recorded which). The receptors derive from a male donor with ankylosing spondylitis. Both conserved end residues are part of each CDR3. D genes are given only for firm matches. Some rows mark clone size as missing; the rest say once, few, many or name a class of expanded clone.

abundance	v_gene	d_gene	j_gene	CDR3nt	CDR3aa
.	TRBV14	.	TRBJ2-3	TGTGCCAGCAGCCTCCCTTTTACAGATACGCAGTATTTT	CASSLPFTDTQYF
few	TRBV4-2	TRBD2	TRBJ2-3	TGTGCCAGCAGCCAAGGCGGAACTAGCGGGTTGGGAGATACGCAGTATTTT	CASSQGGTSGLGDTQYF
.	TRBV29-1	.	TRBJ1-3	TGCAGCGTCCTACTCGCTGGAAACACCATATATTTT	CSVLLAGNTIYF
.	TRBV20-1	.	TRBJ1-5	TGCAGTGCCAAGGGACACTATAGCAATCAGCCCCAGCATTTT	CSAKGHYSNQPQHF
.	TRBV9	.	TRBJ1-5	TGTGCCAGCAGCAAGGGGGTGGGGCGAAGCAATCAGCCCCAGCATTTT	CASSKGVGRSNQPQHF
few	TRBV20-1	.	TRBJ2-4	TGCAGTGCTAGAGTTGACAGGGAGGGCAAAAACATTCAGTACTTC	CSARVDREGKNIQYF
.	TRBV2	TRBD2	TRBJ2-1	TGTGCCAGCAGTGATATAGCAGCGGGAGGGTTTGAGCAGTTCTTC	CASSDIAAGGFEQFF
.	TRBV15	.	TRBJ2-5	TGTGCCACCAGCAAAGGGACTGAGACCCAGTACTTC	CATSKGTETQYF
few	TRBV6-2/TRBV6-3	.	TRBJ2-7	TGTGCCAGCAGTTACCCAGGGAACAACTACGAGCAGTACTTC	CASSYPGNNYEQYF
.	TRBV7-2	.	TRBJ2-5	TGTGCCAGCAGCTTAACCAAAACCCAAGAGACCCAGTACTTC	CASSLTKTQETQYF
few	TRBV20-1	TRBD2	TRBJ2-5	TGCAGTGCTAGCCCCCTGGCTAGCGGGAGTTTTGAGACCCAGTACTTC	CSASPLASGSFETQYF
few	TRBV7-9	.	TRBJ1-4	TGTGCCAGCAGCTCAAGAGGGACCCTCGGGGAAAAACTGTTTTTT	CASSSRGTLGEKLFF
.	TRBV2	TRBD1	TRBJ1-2	TGTGCCAGCAAGCCCTTGGGGGCCAGGGGGAACTATGGCTACACCTTC	CASKPLGARGNYGYTF
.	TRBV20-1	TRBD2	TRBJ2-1	TGCAGTGCTAGAGGCGGGGGGTTCGAGCAGTTCTTC	CSARGGGFEQFF
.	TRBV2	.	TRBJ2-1	TGTGCCAGCAGTGAAACGACCTCCCACAATGAGCAGTTCTTC	CASSETTSHNEQFF
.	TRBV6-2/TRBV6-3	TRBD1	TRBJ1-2	TGTGCCAGCAGCCCAAGGGGACAGGGGGCGCTTGGCTACACCTTC	CASSPRGQGALGYTF
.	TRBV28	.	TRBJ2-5	TGTGCCAGCAGTTCCCCGGTTCGGACAATCCAAGAGACCCAGTACTTC	CASSSPVRTIQETQYF
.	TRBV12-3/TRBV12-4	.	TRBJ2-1	TGTGCCAGCAGGGGCCCTTCAGGGACATGCAATGAGCAGTTCTTC	CASRGPSGTCNEQFF
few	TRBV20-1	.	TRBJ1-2	TGCAGTGCTAGTTTATCGGAGAATTGGGGCTACACCTTC	CSASLSENWGYTF
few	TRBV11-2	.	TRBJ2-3	TGTGCCAGCAGCATGGGGTGGGATACGCAGTATTTT	CASSMGWDTQYF
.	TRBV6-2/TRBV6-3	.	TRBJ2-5	TGTGCCAGCATCGAAACAGGGCGAGAGACCCAGTACTTC	CASIETGRETQYF
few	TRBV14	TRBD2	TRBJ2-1	TGTGCCAGCAGTACCAGCGGGAGTTACTACAATGAGCAGTTCTTC	CASSTSGSYYNEQFF